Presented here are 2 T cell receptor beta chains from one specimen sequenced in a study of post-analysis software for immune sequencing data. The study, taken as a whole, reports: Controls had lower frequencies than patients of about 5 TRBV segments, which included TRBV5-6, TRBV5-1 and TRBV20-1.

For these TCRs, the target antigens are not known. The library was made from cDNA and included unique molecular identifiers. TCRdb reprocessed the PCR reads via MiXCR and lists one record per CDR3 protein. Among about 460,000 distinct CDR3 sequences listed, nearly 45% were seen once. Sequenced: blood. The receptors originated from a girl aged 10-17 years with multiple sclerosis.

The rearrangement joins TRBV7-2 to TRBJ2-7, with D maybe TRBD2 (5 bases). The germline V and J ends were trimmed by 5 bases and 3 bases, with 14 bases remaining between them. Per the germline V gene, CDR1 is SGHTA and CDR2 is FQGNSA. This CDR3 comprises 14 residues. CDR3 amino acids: CASSLTGTSYEQYF. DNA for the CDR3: TGTGCCAGCAGCCTCACGGGAACCAGCTACGAGCAGTACTTC.

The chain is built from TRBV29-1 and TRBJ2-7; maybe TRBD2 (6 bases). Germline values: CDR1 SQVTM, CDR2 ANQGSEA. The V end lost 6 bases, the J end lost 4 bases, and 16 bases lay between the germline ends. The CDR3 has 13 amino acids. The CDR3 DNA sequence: TGCAGCGTGGGAACCGGGAGAACGTACGAGCAGTACTTC. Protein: CSVGTGRTYEQYF.